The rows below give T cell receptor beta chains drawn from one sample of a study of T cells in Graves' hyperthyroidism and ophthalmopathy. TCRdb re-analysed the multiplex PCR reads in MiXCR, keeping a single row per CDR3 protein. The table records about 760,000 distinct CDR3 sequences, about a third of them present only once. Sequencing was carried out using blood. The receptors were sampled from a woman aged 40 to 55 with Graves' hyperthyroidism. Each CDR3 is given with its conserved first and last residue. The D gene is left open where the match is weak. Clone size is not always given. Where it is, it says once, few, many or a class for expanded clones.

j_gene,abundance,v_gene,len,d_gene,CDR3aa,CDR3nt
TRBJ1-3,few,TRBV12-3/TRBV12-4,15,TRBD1,CASRDDREFRNTIYF,TGTGCCAGCAGGGACGACAGGGAATTTCGAAACACCATATATTTT
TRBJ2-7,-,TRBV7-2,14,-,CASSGISSSYEQYF,TGTGCCAGCAGCGGGATCTCGAGCTCCTACGAGCAGTACTTC
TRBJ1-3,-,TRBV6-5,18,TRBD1,CASSYSMRGLFSGNTIYF,TGTGCCAGCAGTTACTCGATGAGGGGGCTATTCTCTGGAAACACCATATATTTT
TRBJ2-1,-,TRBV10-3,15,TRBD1,CAISDNRGSSNEQFF,TGTGCCATCAGTGATAACAGGGGTTCGAGTAATGAGCAGTTCTTC
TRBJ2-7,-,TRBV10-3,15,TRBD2,CATKYVAGVSDEQYF,TGTGCCACCAAATACGTAGCGGGAGTTTCTGACGAGCAGTACTTC
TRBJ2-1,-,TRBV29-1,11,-,CSVARVNEQFF,TGCAGCGTTGCCAGGGTTAATGAGCAGTTCTTC
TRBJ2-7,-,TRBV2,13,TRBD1,CASSFGTGGPLYF,TGTGCCAGCAGTTTTGGGACAGGGGGGCCCCTATACTTC
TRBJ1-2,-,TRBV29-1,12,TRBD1,CSVYRGSYGYTF,TGCAGCGTGTACAGGGGGTCCTATGGCTACACCTTC
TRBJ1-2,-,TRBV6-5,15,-,CAGSYSPTGTRGYTF,TGTGCCGGCAGTTACTCCCCGACCGGGACAAGGGGCTACACCTTC
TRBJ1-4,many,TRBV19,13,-,CASNRATNEKLFF,TGTGCCAGCAACAGGGCTACTAATGAAAAACTGTTTTTT
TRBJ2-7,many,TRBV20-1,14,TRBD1,CSAKGATGAYEQYF,TGCAGTGCTAAAGGTGCTACAGGGGCTTACGAGCAGTACTTC
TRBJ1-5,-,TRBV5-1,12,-,CASSKDFEPQHF,TGTGCCAGCAGCAAGGACTTCGAGCCCCAGCATTTT
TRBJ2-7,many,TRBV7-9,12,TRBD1,CASSSTGLEQYF,TGTGCCAGCAGCTCGACAGGGCTCGAGCAGTACTTC
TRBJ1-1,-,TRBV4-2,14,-,CASSQGPLGTEAFF,TGTGCCAGCAGCCAAGGGCCCCTGGGCACTGAAGCTTTCTTT
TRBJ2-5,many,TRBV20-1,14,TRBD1,CSARVTGADRTQYF,TGCAGTGCTAGGGTTACAGGGGCGGATCGGACCCAGTACTTC
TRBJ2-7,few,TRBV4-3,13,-,CASSQKQGDEQYF,TGCGCCAGCAGCCAAAAACAGGGTGACGAGCAGTACTTC
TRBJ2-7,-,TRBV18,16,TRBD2,CASSTGTLAGFREQYF,TGTGCCAGCTCCACAGGGACGCTAGCGGGATTCCGGGAGCAGTACTTC
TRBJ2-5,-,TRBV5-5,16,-,CASSLAAGVLEGTQYF,TGTGCCAGCAGCTTGGCCGCAGGGGTTTTAGAAGGGACCCAGTACTTC
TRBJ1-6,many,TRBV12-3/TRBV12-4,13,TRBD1,CASNSDRASPLHF,TGTGCCAGCAACTCTGACAGGGCCTCACCCCTCCACTTT
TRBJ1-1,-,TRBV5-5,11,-,CASSSPVAAFF,TGTGCCAGCAGCTCCCCGGTTGCAGCTTTCTTT
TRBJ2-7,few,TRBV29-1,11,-,CSVGTGHEQYF,TGCAGCGTTGGTACAGGGCACGAGCAGTACTTC
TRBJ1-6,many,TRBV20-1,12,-,CSARAGGSPLHF,TGCAGTGCTAGAGCAGGCGGTTCACCCCTCCACTTT
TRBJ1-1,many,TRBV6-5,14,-,CASCGNSMNTEAFF,TGTGCCTCCTGCGGCAACAGCATGAACACTGAAGCTTTCTTT
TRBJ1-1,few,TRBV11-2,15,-,CASSVNPGGGTEAFF,TGTGCCAGCAGCGTCAACCCCGGAGGGGGCACTGAAGCTTTCTTT
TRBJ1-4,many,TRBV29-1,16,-,CSVVEQGDPTNEKLFF,TGCAGCGTTGTGGAGCAGGGCGATCCAACTAATGAAAAACTGTTTTTT
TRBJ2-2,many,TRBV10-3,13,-,CAISEDSSGELFF,TGTGCCATCAGTGAGGATAGTAGCGGGGAGCTGTTTTTT
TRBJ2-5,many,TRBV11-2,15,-,CASSDPLRSVQTQYF,TGTGCCAGCAGCGATCCCCTACGATCGGTGCAGACCCAGTACTTC
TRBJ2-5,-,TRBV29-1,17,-,CSLGGPLGSFSRETQYF,TGCAGCTTAGGAGGTCCCTTGGGATCGTTCTCCCGTGAGACCCAGTACTTC
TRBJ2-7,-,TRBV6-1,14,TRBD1,CASSERTGVYEQYF,TGTGCCAGCAGTGAAAGGACAGGGGTCTACGAGCAGTACTTC
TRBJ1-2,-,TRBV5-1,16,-,CASSLAGDGQPYGYTF,TGCGCCAGCAGCTTGGCGGGGGACGGACAACCCTATGGCTACACCTTC
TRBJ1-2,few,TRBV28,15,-,CASSPLEEANYGYTF,TGTGCCAGCAGTCCACTCGAAGAAGCTAACTATGGCTACACCTTC
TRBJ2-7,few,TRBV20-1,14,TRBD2,CSARTSGTSYEQYF,TGCAGTGCGAGGACTAGCGGGACCTCCTACGAGCAGTACTTC
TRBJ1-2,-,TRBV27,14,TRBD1,CASSFVGQGYGYTF,TGTGCCAGCAGTTTCGTGGGACAGGGGTATGGCTACACCTTC
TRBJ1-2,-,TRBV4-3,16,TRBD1,CASSPQQGELSYSYTF,TGCGCCAGCAGCCCGCAACAGGGGGAGCTTAGCTATAGCTACACCTTC
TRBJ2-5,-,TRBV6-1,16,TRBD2,CASRNSGSFLLETQYF,TGTGCCAGCAGAAATAGCGGGAGTTTCCTACTGGAGACCCAGTACTTC
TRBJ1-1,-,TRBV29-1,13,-,CSVEGVGNTEAFF,TGCAGCGTTGAAGGGGTGGGGAACACTGAAGCTTTCTTT
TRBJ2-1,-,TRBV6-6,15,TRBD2,CASSRTAGERDEQFF,TGTGCCAGCAGTAGGACAGCGGGAGAACGCGACGAGCAGTTCTTC
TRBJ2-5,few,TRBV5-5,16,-,CASMVYQGRIQETQYF,TGTGCCAGCATGGTCTACCAGGGACGGATACAAGAGACCCAGTACTTC
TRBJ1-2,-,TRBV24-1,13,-,CATSDPQGRGCTF,TGTGCCACCAGTGACCCACAGGGAAGAGGCTGCACCTTC
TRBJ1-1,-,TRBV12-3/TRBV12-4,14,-,CASTAASANTEAFF,TGTGCCAGCACCGCGGCCTCGGCGAACACTGAAGCTTTCTTT
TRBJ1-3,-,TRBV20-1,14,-,CSAKFTSPRNTIYF,TGCAGTGCTAAGTTTACAAGCCCTAGGAACACCATATATTTT
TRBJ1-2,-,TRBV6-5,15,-,CASSYSRDGGFDYTF,TGTGCCAGCAGTTACTCGAGGGACGGAGGTTTTGACTACACCTTC
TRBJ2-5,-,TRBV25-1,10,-,CASMAETQYF,TGTGCCAGCATGGCGGAGACCCAGTACTTC
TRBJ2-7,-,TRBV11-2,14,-,CASSLTDLSYEQYF,TGTGCCAGCAGCTTGACAGACCTCTCCTACGAGCAGTACTTC
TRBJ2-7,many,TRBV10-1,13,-,CASSSGTLYEQYF,TGTGCCAGCAGCTCAGGGACCCTCTACGAGCAGTACTTC
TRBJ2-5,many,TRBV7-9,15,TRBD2,CASSLYGGAGETQYF,TGTGCCAGCAGCCTTTACGGGGGGGCCGGTGAGACCCAGTACTTC
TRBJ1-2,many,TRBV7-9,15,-,CASSKIGDLDYGYTF,TGTGCCAGCAGTAAGATAGGGGATTTGGACTATGGCTACACCTTC
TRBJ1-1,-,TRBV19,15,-,CASSLQGLLNTEAFF,TGTGCCAGTAGTTTACAGGGCCTCCTGAACACTGAAGCTTTCTTT
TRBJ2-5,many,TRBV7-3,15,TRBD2,CASSLGGGAGETQYF,TGTGCCAGCAGCTTAGGCGGGGGGGCCGGTGAGACCCAGTACTTC
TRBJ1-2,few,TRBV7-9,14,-,CASSFDSADYGYTF,TGTGCCAGCAGCTTCGACAGCGCAGACTATGGCTACACCTTC
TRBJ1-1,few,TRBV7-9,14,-,CASSLMGGGTEAFF,TGTGCCAGCAGCTTAATGGGCGGAGGGACTGAAGCTTTCTTT
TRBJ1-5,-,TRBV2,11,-,CASRSGTAQHF,TGTGCCAGCAGGTCCGGGACGGCCCAGCATTTT
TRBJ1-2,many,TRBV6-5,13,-,CASTRGGLYGYTF,TGTGCCAGCACCAGAGGGGGTCTCTATGGCTACACCTTC
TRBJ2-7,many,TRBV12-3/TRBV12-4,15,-,CASSFAGLAPNEQYF,TGTGCCAGCAGTTTCGCGGGGCTAGCTCCTAACGAGCAGTACTTC
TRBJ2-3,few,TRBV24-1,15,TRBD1,CATSELDRGADTQYF,TGTGCCACCAGTGAGTTGGACAGGGGAGCAGATACGCAGTATTTT
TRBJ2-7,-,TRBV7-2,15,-,CASSLTGLGTHEQYF,TGTGCCAGCAGCCTGACGGGACTTGGGACTCACGAGCAGTACTTC